One and the same sample provided the 10 T cell receptor beta chains below, sequenced in a study of cytomegalovirus exposure and HLA in healthy donors. PCR was performed using 60 Vbeta and 13 Jbeta primers. Method: immunoSEQ multiplex PCR; TCRdb's copy keeps in-frame clones and lacks some. The sample has 150,000 to 200,000 clones, 60% to 80% seen once. The specimen sequenced was PBMCs. Receptors originate from a woman between 50 and 59 years old in good health and CMV-seropositive.

This clone was observed once. CDR3 sequence (DNA): TGCGCCAGCAGCCAAGATCCCAGTGGAGGTCAGCCCCAGCATTTT. It is translated as CASSQDPSGGQPQHF. The V and J genes are TRBV4-3 and TRBJ1-5; D is ambiguous. The CDR3 loop spans 15 amino acids. From germline, CDR1 is LGHNA and CDR2 YSLEER. The germline V and J ends were trimmed by 0 bases and 6 bases, with 12 bases remaining between them.

The chain combines TRBV13 with TRBJ1-1; D is possibly TRBD1 (6 bases). Germline V gene data show CDR1 as PRHDT and CDR2 as FYEKMQ (reference sequence). There are 14 residues in the CDR3. Trimming shortened V by 5 bases and J by 10 bases, and 20 bases separated the two germline ends. CDR3 protein: CASSPTGLGPRAFF. DNA for the CDR3: TGTGCCAGCAGCCCGACAGGTTTGGGGCCGAGAGCTTTCTTT.

CDR3 DNA: TGTGCCAGCAGTTTGGGACAGCTCCTGGGGCAGCCCCAGCATTTT. This encodes CASSLGQLLGQPQHF. The rearrangement uses TRBV28 and TRBJ1-5, with 7 bases aligning to TRBD1. CDR1 is MDHEN and CDR2 is SYDVKM in the germline V gene. Unmatched junction bases numbered 9, after V lost 3 bases and J lost 7 bases. CDR3 size: 15 residues. Complete variable domain (other parts from reference TRBV28 and TRBJ1-5): DVKVTQSSRYLVKRTGEKVFLECVQDMDHENMFWYRQDPGLGLRLIYFSYDVKMKEKGDIPEGYSVSREKKERFSLILESASTNQTSMYLCASSLGQLLGQPQHFGDGTRLSIL.

The chain employs TRBV2 and TRBJ2-7; D remains ambiguous. Germline V gene data show CDR1 as SNHLY and CDR2 as FYNNEI. The CDR3 is 11 amino acids. Trimming left V 2 bases short and J 5 bases short, with 4 bases between. The CDR3 nucleotides read TGTGCCAGCAGTGAATTCGACGAGCAGTACTTC. Amino acid sequence: CASSEFDEQYF.

The gene calls are TRBV28 and TRBJ2-5; 8 bases map to TRBD1. The germline V gene has CDR1 MDHEN and CDR2 SYDVKM. CDR3 length: 16 residues. Trimming took 7 bases from V and 3 from J; bases not matched to a gene: 13. This CDR3 is CASNPGSAGGEETQYF. The CDR3 region has the DNA TGTGCCAGCAACCCCGGGTCGGCAGGGGGCGAAGAGACCCAGTACTTC.

The chain joins TRBV18 to TRBJ1-4, with 8 bases aligning to TRBD1. Germline CDR1 KGHSH, CDR2 LQKENI. V gave up 6 bases and J gave up 8 bases; unmatched junction bases: 17. The CDR3 length is 17 residues. The CDR3 DNA reads TGTGCCAGCTCCCGTTCTTCAGGGGGCGGGCGAGACGAAAAACTGTTTTTT. Protein sequence: CASSRSSGGGRDEKLFF. Full variable domain (missing parts from reference TRBV18 and TRBJ1-4): NAGVMQNPRHLVRRRGQEARLRCSPMKGHSHVYWYRQLPEEGLKFMVYLQKENIIDESGMPKERFSAEFPKEGPSILRIQQVVRGDSAAYFCASSRSSGGGRDEKLFFGSGTQLSVL.

V and J are TRBV20-1 and TRBJ2-3; D unresolved. V was trimmed by 7 bases and J by 6 bases, leaving 11 bases between them. There are 11 residues in the CDR3. Germline CDR1 is DFQATT and CDR2 is SNEGSKA (reference sequence). The CDR3 DNA sequence: TGCAGTGTAAGGAGTTTGGATACGCAGTATTTT. Amino acids: CSVRSLDTQYF.

The chain carries TRBV20-1 and TRBJ1-2; no definite D call. V lost 4 bases and J lost 6, with 9 bases in between. Germline CDR1 reads DFQATT; CDR2 reads SNEGSKA (reference sequence). This CDR3 region has 11 residues. This CDR3 is CSAKTVDGYTF. CDR3 DNA: TGCAGTGCTAAGACTGTAGATGGCTACACCTTC.

Of note for this clone: In the same sample, other DNA sequences code for this CDR3. The rearrangement links TRBV7-9 to TRBJ1-1, with D maybe TRBD1 (6 bases). CDR3 length: 12 residues. The V and J ends lost 2 bases and 5 bases respectively, with 6 bases between them. CDR1 and CDR2 from the germline V gene are SEHNR and FQNEAQ (reference sequence). The CDR3 sequence: CASSLRGTEAFF. CDR3 in DNA: TGTGCCAGCAGCTTAAGGGGGACTGAAGCTTTCTTT.

The V gene is TRBV4-3, the J gene TRBJ1-5; no clear D. The length of the CDR3 is 15 residues. The ends were cut back, 1 base at V and 1 base at J, with 8 bases in the middle. Germline-derived CDR1 and CDR2 are LGHNA and YSLEER. Here the CDR3 reads CASSQVRASNQPQHF. The CDR3 nucleotides read TGCGCCAGCAGCCAAGTGAGGGCCAGCAATCAGCCCCAGCATTTT.